Each of the 6 T cell receptor beta chains below was sequenced from the same sample in a study of cytomegalovirus exposure and HLA in healthy donors. Primers: 60 Vbeta forward and 13 Jbeta reverse. Assay used: immunoSEQ multiplex PCR; TCRdb lists only in-frame clones, some missing. The sample has 90,000 to 110,000 clones; over 70% are singletons. The sample taken for sequencing was PBMCs. These receptors originate from a man between 40 and 49 years old in good health and CMV-seronegative.

The chain couples TRBV6-5 to TRBJ2-7, with 10 bases aligning to TRBD1. The CDR3 consists of 13 residues. Trimming removed 2 bases from V and 10 bases from J; junction bases left unmatched: 5. The V gene's germline CDR1 is MNHEY and CDR2 SVGAGI. As DNA, the CDR3 is TGTGCCAGCAGTTACGGGACAGGGGCTCAACAGTACTTC. It yields the protein CASSYGTGAQQYF.

The chain has TRBV5-5 and TRBJ1-5; 7 nucleotides align to TRBD1. Germline CDR1 is SGHKS and CDR2 is YYEKEE (reference sequence). This CDR3 comprises 14 residues. V gave up 4 bases and J gave up 1 base; unmatched junction bases: 2. CDR3 protein: CASSQGQSNQPQHF. The CDR3 nucleotides are TGTGCCAGCAGCCAGGGACAGAGCAATCAGCCCCAGCATTTT.

The chain carries TRBV7-2 and TRBJ2-1, with 8 nucleotides matching TRBD1. Germline trimming cut 5 bases from V and 7 bases from J; bases unmatched to any gene: 10. The CDR3 is made up of 15 amino acids. Germline V gene data show CDR1 as SGHTA and CDR2 as FQGNSA. The CDR3 nucleotides are TGTGCCAGCAGCCTACGGACAGGGTCGGGTAATGAGCAGTTCTTC. It encodes CASSLRTGSGNEQFF.

The gene calls are TRBV7-2 and TRBJ2-7, with 7 bases aligning to TRBD1. The V segment lost 5 bases and the J segment 7 bases; nucleotides outside the gene matches: 11. Germline CDR1 SGHTA, CDR2 FQGNSA. The CDR3 has 14 amino acids. The CDR3 loop reads CASSGDSTFLEQYF. As DNA, the CDR3 is TGTGCCAGCAGCGGGGACAGTACCTTCCTTGAGCAGTACTTC.

V is TRBV2 and J is TRBJ2-5; no firm D call. With the DNA end fitting TRBJ2-7 better, the J assignment may be wrong. Germline V gives CDR1 SNHLY, CDR2 FYNNEI. The CDR3 is made up of 11 amino acids. CDR3 sequence reads: CASSPLYEQYF. The DNA of the CDR3 is TGTGCCAGCAGTCCGCTCTACGAGCAGTACTTC.

The chain has TRBV28 and TRBJ1-2; D gene uncertain. The CDR3 sequence is 12 residues long. V dropped 2 bases and J dropped 1 base, with 2 bases sitting between them. CDR1 and CDR2 from the germline V gene are MDHEN and SYDVKM. The CDR3 DNA reads as TGTGCCAGCAGTTTACGTAACTATGGCTACACCTTC. Translated, it gives CASSLRNYGYTF.